This T cell receptor (beta chain) was recovered during a study of human T cells and chemical hapten exposure. The germline CDR1 and CDR2 sequences are SNHLY and FYNNEI. Trimming stripped 2 bases from V and 0 bases from J, with 9 bases between. This CDR3 has 15 amino acids. This clonotype is medium-sized (0.01 to 0.1%). The antigen is not known. Described time point: healthy volunteer bleed at 2 weeks. Before extraction, the whole blood was not fractionated, and total RNA was taken from it. Study processing details: The number of TCRs in each sample had a median of 95,638 and spanned roughly 23,224 to 700,000. TCRdb reprocessed the RACE reads via MiXCR and lists one record per CDR3 protein. TCRdb, not the authors, supplied the V and J calls. The sample yields about 31,000 distinct CDR3 sequences, 7.4% seen once. Whole-study results and caveats: With DPC sensitization, TCRs exceeding 1 in 1000 frequency showed no change.

The rearrangement uses TRBV2 and TRBJ2-3; D unclear. The TCR originated in a human donor in good health. Some clones in this sample may be carry-over from other donors' samples. Specimen: whole blood. The CDR3 nucleotides are TGTGCCAGCAGTGAACGCGCCTCTAGCACAGATACGCAGTATTTT. Translation gives CASSERASSTDTQYF.